The 29 T cell receptor beta chains reported below all come from one sample, sequenced in a study of T cells in Graves' hyperthyroidism and ophthalmopathy. RNA transcripts yielded amplified TCR beta CDR3 regions. An initial round of RT-PCR targeting the TCR CDR3 relied on the HTBI primer set. TCRdb reanalysed the multiplex PCR reads using MiXCR and keeps one entry per CDR3 protein. The sample gives a few hundred thousand distinct CDR3 sequences, approximately 15% of which show up once; roughly 13% is in the top ten. Sequenced sample: blood. These receptors originate from a middle-aged woman with Graves' hyperthyroidism that later progressed to Graves' ophthalmopathy.

This clonotype appeared many times. The chain is built from TRBV6-1 and TRBJ2-2; 7 bases line up with TRBD1. Germline CDR1 and CDR2: MNHNS and SASEGT. The CDR3 sequence is 13 residues long. Losses at the gene ends were 7 bases for V and 5 bases for J; bases not matched to a gene: 4. This CDR3 reads CASTPQGTGELFF. In nucleotides, the CDR3 is TGTGCCAGCACGCCACAGGGGACCGGGGAGCTGTTTTTT.

This clonotype was detected many times. A junction end diverges from the germline sequence, so it may reflect a read error. V is TRBV20-1 and J is TRBJ1-1, with TRBD1 matching over 7 bases. The CDR3 is made up of 14 amino acids. Germline V gene sequence: CDR1 DFQATT, CDR2 SNEGSKA (reference sequence). CDR3 amino acids: CSARGRGRYTEAFF. In DNA form, the CDR3 reads TGCAGTGCAAGAGGGAGGGGGCGGTACACTGAAGCTTTCTTT.

This clonotype was counted many times. The rearrangement links TRBV5-1 to TRBJ2-7, with D possibly TRBD2 on 6 matching bases. CDR1 SGHRS and CDR2 YFSETQ come from the germline V gene. V was pared by 1 base and J by 6 bases, with 17 bases between. This CDR3 spans 15 amino acids. CDR3 in DNA: TGCGCCAGCAGCTTGATGCGGGGCGCTTTGTGCGAGCAGTACTTC. Residues: CASSLMRGALCEQYF.

This clonotype was recorded at least ten times. V is TRBV5-1 and J is TRBJ2-1; 10 bases match TRBD2. Germline CDR1 reads SGHRS; CDR2 reads YFSETQ. The CDR3 runs 15 residues. J gave up 5 bases and V 4 bases, and 6 bases lay outside the gene matches. CDR3 residues: CASSISGRNDNEQFF. The CDR3 DNA sequence: TGCGCCAGCAGCATTAGCGGGAGGAATGACAATGAGCAGTTCTTC.

This clonotype occurred a few times. The chain recombines TRBV20-1 with TRBJ2-1; the D is unclear. The germline V gene encodes CDR1 DFQATT and CDR2 SNEGSKA (reference sequence). The germline V and J ends were trimmed by 2 bases and 7 bases, with 33 bases remaining between them. The CDR3 consists of 20 residues. CDR3 in DNA: TGCAGTGCTAGACTTCCGATGTCCCAGGCCCCAGCCCGTTCCGTTAATGAGCAGTTCTTC. It encodes CSARLPMSQAPARSVNEQFF.

This clonotype appeared many times. The V gene is TRBV30, the J gene TRBJ2-2; 9 bases agree with TRBD2. Unmatched junction bases numbered 2, after V lost 4 bases and J lost 5 bases. The CDR3 is 13 amino acids. Germline V lookup: CDR1 GTSNPN, CDR2 SVGIG (reference sequence). The CDR3 DNA reads TGTGCCTGGACTAGCGGGGAAACCGGGGAGCTGTTTTTT. Translated, it gives CAWTSGETGELFF.

The table lists this clonotype with many counts. The chain is built from TRBV2 and TRBJ2-2; no clear D gene. Trimming took off 7 bases at V and 2 bases at J, with 11 bases between the two ends. Germline CDR1 SNHLY, CDR2 FYNNEI. The CDR3 contains 14 residues. This CDR3 reads CASITDVNTGELFF. CDR3 DNA sequence: TGTGCCAGCATTACGGATGTAAACACCGGGGAGCTGTTTTTT.

This chain uses TRBV16 with TRBJ2-2, with 8 bases identical to TRBD1. Germline loops: CDR1 KGHSY, CDR2 FQNENV. V dropped 2 bases and J dropped 6; count of bases not matched to a gene: 5. The CDR3 is made up of 15 amino acids. The CDR3 loop is CASSQATGVAGELFF. DNA for the CDR3: TGTGCCAGCAGCCAAGCGACAGGGGTAGCCGGGGAGCTGTTTTTT.

This chain links TRBV12-3 or TRBV12-4 with TRBJ2-2, with 9 nucleotides matching TRBD2. This CDR3 is built from 14 residues. V shed 6 bases, J shed 7 bases, and the junction held 6 bases outside the gene matches. The CDR3 loop reads CASRGTSLNGELFF. The CDR3 nucleotides read TGTGCCAGCAGGGGGACTAGCCTGAACGGGGAGCTGTTTTTT.

This clonotype was detected only a few times. The chain joins TRBV25-1 to TRBJ1-6, with TRBD1 identical over 9 bases. Trimming cost V 6 bases and J 9 bases; bases outside gene matches: 6. The CDR3 is made up of 14 amino acids. Germline-derived CDR1 and CDR2 are MGHDK and SYGVNS. CDR3 protein: CASRRTGDVSPLHF. In DNA form, the CDR3 reads TGTGCCAGCAGACGGACAGGGGATGTTTCACCCCTCCACTTT. Full variable domain (missing parts from reference TRBV25-1 and TRBJ1-6): EADIYQTPRYLVIGTGKKITLECSQTMGHDKMYWYQQDPGMELHLIHYSYGVNSTEKGDLSSESTVSRIRTEHFPLTLESARPSHTSQYLCASRRTGDVSPLHFGNGTRLTVT.

This clonotype appeared many times. The V call is TRBV28, the J call TRBJ2-1, with D possibly matching TRBD1 (5 bases). This CDR3 region has 13 residues. CDR1 and CDR2 from the germline V gene are MDHEN and SYDVKM. The germline V and J ends were trimmed by 10 bases and 3 bases, with 13 bases remaining between them. CDR3 amino acids: CAIDRGRYNEQFF. CDR3 DNA: TGTGCCATAGACAGAGGCCGCTACAATGAGCAGTTCTTC.

This clonotype was recorded many times. The chain uses TRBV7-3 and TRBJ2-3; 8 bases map to TRBD1. Germline CDR1 SGHTA, CDR2 FQGTGA. The V and J ends lost 5 bases and 2 bases, in that order; junction bases with no gene match: 9. The CDR3 loop spans 16 amino acids. The CDR3 DNA reads TGTGCCAGCAGCATCGGGACAGGTTCCGCCACAGATACGCAGTATTTT. Amino acid sequence: CASSIGTGSATDTQYF.

The chain employs TRBV12-3 or TRBV12-4 and TRBJ2-3; 13 nucleotides match TRBD2. CDR3 length: 18 residues. The V and J ends lost 6 bases and 1 base, in that order; junction bases with no gene match: 10. The CDR3 region has the DNA TGTGCCAGCAGCACCCGGACTAGCGGGAGCGGTGGCACAGATACGCAGTATTTT. Its translation is CASSTRTSGSGGTDTQYF.

A word on this clonotype: Possible read error: a much larger clone is one base away. The chain recombines TRBV7-9 with TRBJ2-1, with unresolved D. The last part of the DNA fits TRBJ2-7 better; the J call may be wrong. This CDR3 contains 15 residues. CDR1 and CDR2 from the germline V gene are SEHNR and FQNEAQ (reference sequence). The CDR3 spells CASSFERIPNNEQYF. The DNA of the CDR3 is TGTGCCAGCAGCTTCGAAAGAATCCCCAACAATGAGCAGTACTTC.

In its sample, this clonotype was seen many times. The chain combines TRBV11-2 with TRBJ2-1, with a weak D call TRBD2 (6 bases). The CDR3 has 15 residues. The V and J ends lost 3 bases and 4 bases respectively, with 13 bases between them. CDR1 is SGHAT and CDR2 is FQNNGV in the germline V gene. The CDR3 DNA sequence: TGTGCCAGCAGCTTGAGCATGGGGGGTTACAATGAGCAGTTCTTC. Its protein product is CASSLSMGGYNEQFF.

A few counts support this clonotype. This chain uses TRBV7-3 with TRBJ1-1, with a possible D match to TRBD1 (5 bases). The germline V gene encodes CDR1 SGHTA and CDR2 FQGTGA. Trimming stripped 4 bases from V and 4 bases from J, with 13 bases between. This CDR3 region has 14 residues. The CDR3 spells CASSSGGGVTEAFF. The CDR3 nucleotides are TGTGCCAGCAGCTCGGGGGGAGGGGTCACTGAAGCTTTCTTT.

The rearrangement joins TRBV30 to TRBJ2-7, with TRBD2 matching over 12 bases. After removal of 1 base from V and 0 bases from J, the junction contained 4 bases not matched to a gene. The germline CDR1 and CDR2 sequences are GTSNPN and SVGIG (reference sequence). The CDR3 runs 16 residues. CDR3 amino acids: CAWSGGLAGPSYEQYF. The CDR3 DNA reads TGTGCCTGGAGTGGGGGACTAGCGGGTCCCTCCTACGAGCAGTACTTC.

Notes on this clonotype: Its ends do not fully match the called genes, so a read error is possible. V gene TRBV4-1 combines with J gene TRBJ2-7; 11 bases fit TRBD1. Looked up from germline, CDR1 is MGHRA and CDR2 is YSYEKL. The CDR3 runs to 16 residues. CDR3 protein: CTSSQGPGQGAGEQYF. CDR3 DNA: TGCACCAGCAGCCAAGGCCCCGGACAGGGGGCTGGAGAGCAGTACTTC.

Ten or more counts support this clonotype. V gene TRBV20-1 combines with J gene TRBJ2-7, with TRBD2 matching 10 bases. The CDR3 sequence is 15 residues long. With V trimmed by 7 bases and J by 4 bases, 13 bases remained unmatched. From germline, CDR1 is DFQATT and CDR2 SNEGSKA (reference sequence). The CDR3 loop is CSGRARLAGAYEQYF. CDR3 in DNA: TGCAGTGGGAGAGCGCGTCTAGCGGGAGCATACGAGCAGTACTTC.

V and J are TRBV2 and TRBJ2-7; 13 positions match TRBD2. J lost 6 bases, V lost 8 bases, and 4 bases had no gene match. This CDR3 region has 13 residues. Germline CDR1 is SNHLY and CDR2 is FYNNEI. The CDR3 region is CASFGLAGVEQYF. CDR3 DNA: TGTGCCAGCTTCGGACTAGCGGGAGTCGAGCAGTACTTC.

This clonotype appeared many times. This chain connects TRBV25-1 to TRBJ1-1; 11 nucleotides align to TRBD1. Germline V gene data show CDR1 as MGHDK and CDR2 as SYGVNS. V gave up 5 bases and J gave up 0 bases; unmatched junction bases: 11. The CDR3 extends over 18 amino acids. In DNA, the CDR3 is TGTGCCAGCAGTTCGTTGGGGACAGGGGGGACCCTGAACACTGAAGCTTTCTTT. Protein product: CASSSLGTGGTLNTEAFF.

This clonotype was picked up a small number of times. The chain uses TRBV27 and TRBJ1-2; tentatively, D is TRBD1 (5 bases). Germline CDR1 and CDR2: MNHEY and SMNVEV (reference sequence). The CDR3 has 14 amino acids. Trimming cost V 2 bases and J 3 bases, with 10 bases left between them. In DNA, the CDR3 is TGTGCCAGCAGTTTAAGGGGCTGGCACTATGGCTACACCTTC. Amino acid sequence: CASSLRGWHYGYTF.

In its sample, this clonotype was seen many times. The CDR3 here is CASSQGRDSSYEQYF. The CDR3 region has the DNA TGCGCCAGCAGCCAAGGCCGGGACTCATCCTACGAGCAGTACTTC. The chain couples TRBV4-1 to TRBJ2-7; tentatively, D is TRBD2 (6 bases). Trimming took 1 base from V and 1 from J, leaving 11 bases between them. CDR3 length equals 15 residues. The V gene's germline CDR1 is MGHRA and CDR2 YSYEKL.

This clonotype was picked up many times. This chain connects TRBV14 to TRBJ2-7; D is unclear. Germline-derived CDR1 and CDR2 are SGHDN and FVKESK. Trimming took off 0 bases at V and 6 bases at J, with 18 bases between the two ends. The CDR3 is made up of 16 amino acids. CDR3 region: CASSQDWRWPPGEQYF. CDR3 sequence (DNA): TGTGCCAGCAGCCAAGATTGGCGATGGCCACCCGGCGAGCAGTACTTC.

In this sample, this clonotype turned up many times. The chain combines TRBV12-3 or TRBV12-4 with TRBJ1-1, with 7 bases that match TRBD1. CDR3 length equals 13 residues. V shed 3 bases, J shed 4 bases, and the junction held 2 bases outside the gene matches. The CDR3 reads CASSFRGSTEAFF. CDR3 DNA sequence: TGTGCCAGCAGTTTCAGGGGGAGCACTGAAGCTTTCTTT.

The chain carries TRBV3-1 and TRBJ2-7; the match to TRBD2 covers 10 bases. Germline CDR1 and CDR2: LGHDT and YNNKEL (reference sequence). The CDR3 is 14 residues long. Trimming at V came to 4 bases and at J to 4 bases, leaving 4 bases not matched to a gene. The DNA for the CDR3 is TGTGCCAGCAGCCGACTAGCGGGTTTTTACGAGCAGTACTTC. This gives the protein CASSRLAGFYEQYF.

Of note for this clonotype: A read error is likely, as this CDR3 ends without the conserved phenylalanine or tryptophan. Because the CDR3's place on the DNA is in doubt, the DNA is left out and the CDR3 is given as listed by TCRdb. V gene TRBV9 combines with J gene TRBJ2-3. Germline CDR1 and CDR2: SGDLS and YYNGEE. The CDR3 extends over 18 residues, inclusive of both ends. The CDR3 is CASSAHPLLFTSTDTHYV.

The J gene is TRBJ1-1, the V gene TRBV7-9; D gene unclear. CDR3 length equals 13 residues. Trimming took 4 bases from V and 2 from J, leaving 8 bases between them. Germline CDR1 is SEHNR and CDR2 is FQNEAQ (reference sequence). The CDR3 sequence is CASSSTENTEAFF. In nucleotides, the CDR3 is TGTGCCAGCAGCTCAACTGAAAACACTGAAGCTTTCTTT.

The gene calls are TRBV30 and TRBJ2-7; TRBD2 is a possible D gene (5 bases). Trimming stripped 5 bases from V and 3 bases from J, with 11 bases between. Germline CDR1 is GTSNPN and CDR2 is SVGIG (reference sequence). This CDR3 is 12 amino acids long. The CDR3 spells CAWGVGSYEQYF. DNA for the CDR3: TGTGCCTGGGGGGTAGGGAGCTACGAGCAGTACTTC.